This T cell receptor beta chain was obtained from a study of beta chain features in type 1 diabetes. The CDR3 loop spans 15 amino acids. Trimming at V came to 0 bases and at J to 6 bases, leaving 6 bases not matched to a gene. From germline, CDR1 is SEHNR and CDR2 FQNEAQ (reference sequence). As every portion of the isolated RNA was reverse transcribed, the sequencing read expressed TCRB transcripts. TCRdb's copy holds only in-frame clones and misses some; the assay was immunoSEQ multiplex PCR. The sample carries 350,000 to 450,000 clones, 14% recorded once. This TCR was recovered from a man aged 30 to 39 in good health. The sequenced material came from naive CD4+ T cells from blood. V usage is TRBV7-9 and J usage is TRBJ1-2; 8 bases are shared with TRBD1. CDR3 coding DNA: TGTGCCAGCAGCTTAGCGGCAGGGGGCGCGAATGGCTACACCTTC. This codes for CASSLAAGGANGYTF.